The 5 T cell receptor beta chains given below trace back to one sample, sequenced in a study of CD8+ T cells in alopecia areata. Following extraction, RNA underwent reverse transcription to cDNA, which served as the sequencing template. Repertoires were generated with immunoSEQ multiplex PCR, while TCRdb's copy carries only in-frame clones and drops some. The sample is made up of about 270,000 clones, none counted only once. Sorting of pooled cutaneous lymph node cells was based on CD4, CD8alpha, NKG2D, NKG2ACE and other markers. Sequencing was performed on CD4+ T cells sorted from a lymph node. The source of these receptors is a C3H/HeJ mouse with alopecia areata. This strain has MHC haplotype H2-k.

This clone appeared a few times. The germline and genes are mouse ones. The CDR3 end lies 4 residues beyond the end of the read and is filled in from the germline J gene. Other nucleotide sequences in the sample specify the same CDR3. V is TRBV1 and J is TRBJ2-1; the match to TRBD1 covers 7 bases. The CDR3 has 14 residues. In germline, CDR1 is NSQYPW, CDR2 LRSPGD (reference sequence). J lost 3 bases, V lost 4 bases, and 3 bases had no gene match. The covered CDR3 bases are TGCACCTGCAGTGACCGGGACAGCTATGCT. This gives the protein CTCSDRDSYA. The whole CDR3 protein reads CTCSDRDSYAEQFF.

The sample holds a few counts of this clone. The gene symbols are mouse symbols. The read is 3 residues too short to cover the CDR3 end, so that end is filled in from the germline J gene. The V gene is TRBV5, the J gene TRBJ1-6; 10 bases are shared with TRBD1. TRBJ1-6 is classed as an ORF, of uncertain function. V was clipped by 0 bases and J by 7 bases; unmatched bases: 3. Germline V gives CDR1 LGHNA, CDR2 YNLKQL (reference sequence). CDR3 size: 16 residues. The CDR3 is CASSQEPGQGNSPLYF. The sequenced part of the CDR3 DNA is TGTGCCAGCAGCCAAGAACCGGGACAGGGGAATTCGCCC.

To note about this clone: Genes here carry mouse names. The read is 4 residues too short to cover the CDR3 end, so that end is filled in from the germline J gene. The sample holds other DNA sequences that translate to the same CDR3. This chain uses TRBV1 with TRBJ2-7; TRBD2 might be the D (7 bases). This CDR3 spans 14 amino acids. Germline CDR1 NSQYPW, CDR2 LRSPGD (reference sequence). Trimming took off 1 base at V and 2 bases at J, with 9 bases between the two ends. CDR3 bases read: TGCACCTGCAGTGCAGGAGGGGGGGCCTAT. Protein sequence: CTCSAGGGAY. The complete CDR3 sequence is CTCSAGGGAYEQYF.

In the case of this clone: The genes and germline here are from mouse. The sequenced part of the CDR3 DNA is TGTGCCAGCAGTGAGGGGGGCGGG. This gives the protein CASSEGGG. Given in full, the CDR3 is CASSEGGGQLYF. V and J are TRBV13-1 and TRBJ2-2; D is perhaps TRBD2 (6 bases). The CDR3 extends 4 residues past the end of the read, so its final part is completed from the germline J gene. Looked up from germline, CDR1 is NSHNY and CDR2 is SYGAGN. The CDR3 totals 12 residues.

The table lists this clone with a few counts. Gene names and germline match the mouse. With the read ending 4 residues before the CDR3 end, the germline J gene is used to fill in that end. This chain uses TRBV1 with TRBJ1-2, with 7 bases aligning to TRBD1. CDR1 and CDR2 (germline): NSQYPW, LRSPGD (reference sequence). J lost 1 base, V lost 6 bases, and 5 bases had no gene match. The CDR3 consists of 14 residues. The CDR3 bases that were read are TGCACCTGCAGGCCGGGACAGAAAAACTCC. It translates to CTCRPGQKNS. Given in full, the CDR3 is CTCRPGQKNSDYTF.